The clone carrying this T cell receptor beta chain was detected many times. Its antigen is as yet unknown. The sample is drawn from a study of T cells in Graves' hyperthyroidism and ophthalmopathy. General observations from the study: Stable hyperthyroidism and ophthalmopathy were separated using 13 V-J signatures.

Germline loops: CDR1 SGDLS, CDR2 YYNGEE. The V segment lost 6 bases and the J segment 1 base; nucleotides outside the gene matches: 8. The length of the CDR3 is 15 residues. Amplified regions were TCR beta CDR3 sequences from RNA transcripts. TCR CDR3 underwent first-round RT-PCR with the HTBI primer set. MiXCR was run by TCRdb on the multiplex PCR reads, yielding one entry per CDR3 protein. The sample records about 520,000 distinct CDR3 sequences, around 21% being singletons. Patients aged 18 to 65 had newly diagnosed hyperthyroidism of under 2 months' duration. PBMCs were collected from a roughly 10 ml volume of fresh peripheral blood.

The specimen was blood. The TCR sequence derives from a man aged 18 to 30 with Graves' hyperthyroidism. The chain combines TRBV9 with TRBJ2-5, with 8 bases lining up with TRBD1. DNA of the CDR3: TGTGCCAGCAAATGGACAGGGAGCTGCCAAGAGACCCAGTACTTC. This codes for CASKWTGSCQETQYF.